The source of this T cell receptor (beta chain) is a study of beta chain features in type 1 diabetes. Study-level points and caveats: Insertions at VDJ junctions were less frequent in type 1 diabetes patients. These patients also deleted more nucleotides at the same junctions. Among all four CD4+ subsets, Type 1 diabetes patients had TCRB CDR3s that were moderately but significantly shorter.

All of the isolated RNA was reverse transcribed, so expressed TCRB transcripts were sequenced. Assay used: immunoSEQ multiplex PCR; TCRdb lists only in-frame clones, some missing. Of 150,000 to 190,000 clones listed, around 10% are singletons. A note on this clone: The target antigen is unknown.

The V and J ends lost 7 bases and 2 bases respectively, with 11 bases between them. The CDR3 loop spans 12 amino acids. Germline-derived CDR1 and CDR2 are SQVTM and ANQGSEA. Sequences were obtained from central memory CD4+ T cells from blood. The chain recombines TRBV29-1 with TRBJ2-5; TRBD1 is a possible D gene (6 bases). The sequence came from a man aged 30 to 45 with type 1 diabetes. CDR3: CSAGQPQETQYF. The DNA for the CDR3 is TGCAGCGCAGGACAGCCACAAGAGACCCAGTACTTC.